This T cell receptor beta chain was sequenced during a study of T cell responses to AZD1222 COVID-19 vaccine (dated by TCRdb to about 2021). Looking at the study overall: AZD1222 recipients with second doses at about 4 weeks or about 12 weeks were pooled, because spike-specific TCR depth and breadth did not differ between schedules. TCR sequencing covered roughly 230 trial participants: some 210 given two doses of AZD1222 and some 25 given two doses of MenACWY control vaccine. Enrollment into the trials was organized by age into subgroups of 18-55, 56-69 and 70-plus years, and those subgroups contained 148, 28 and 57 TCR-sequenced participants, respectively.

Study-wide conclusions, independent of this receptor: Conclusions about previously exposed vaccinees are limited because only six or seven AZD1222 recipients were SARS-CoV-2 seropositive at baseline. Spike-specific TCR breadth and depth rose significantly after two AZD1222 doses compared with day 0 and with MenACWY recipients. Participants were mostly white British, with more females than males. The authors suggested clonal diversity may have been underestimated. The 56-69-year group was small, and its depth increase did not reach significance, likely because of low power. Because no day 14 peak-response samples were available, repertoires were characterized only after the peak T cell response. The whole spike protein was spanned by vaccine-associated CD4 TCRs, and dominant responses were seen in regions 160-218 and 743-854. Nearly half of unique spike-specific TCRs reportedly recognized epitopes outside regions mutated in the B.1.351 and B.1.1.7 variants.

The CDR3 regions of human TCRbeta chains were analyzed by immunosequencing. Regarding the original processing steps: TCRs in the repertoires were matched against a reference library of SARS-CoV-2-specific TCRs that had been generated with the MIRA antigen-specificity platform. Breadth meant the fraction of unique TCRs that were SARS-CoV-2-associated, whereas depth meant the fraction of total T cells that were SARS-CoV-2-associated. Using the MIRA data, each spike-specific TCR was assigned both to the spike region to which the TCR was reactive and to a CD4 or CD8 class. Log10-transformed breadth and depth values were compared by one-way ANOVA with Sidak's multiple comparisons tests. TCRdb obtained this table from immuneACCESS and retained in-frame rearrangements with V and J assigned. These tables miss some clones; where compared with another copy, unresolved V genes account for less than half of the shortfall, and the remainder is unexplained. Clone size and V and J calls were adopted from that table, with D and trimming inferred from the DNA. Present in this sample are some 130,000 clones, roughly nine tenths of which were seen just once. Approximately 1.8% of the sample goes to the ten largest clones.

This clone was observed a single time. The antigen it binds to is not known. Qualities for individual bases were not recorded, and no much larger clone is one base off. Its CDR3 holds 15 amino acids, cysteine through phenylalanine. Only CDR3 DNA remains: 45 bases, in frame from the first base. The V end gives up 3 bases and the J end 11 bases, leaving 10 bases in the junction not matched to a gene. Taken from the germline V gene, the CDR1 and CDR2 loops are MGHDK and SYGVNS. In the paper's terms, the time point label means: baseline before first vaccination. Vaccinee samples came from UK trials COV001 and COV002, including a single-blind randomized controlled phase 2/3 trial of AZD1222 (ChAdOx1 nCoV-19) in healthy adults. For TCRbeta chain sequencing, PBMC samples were collected from trial participants at day 0 and at day 28 after the second dose.

This specimen consisted of peripheral blood, obtained on day 0 of AZD1222 vaccination. The rearrangement combines TRBV25-1 with TRBJ2-1, with TRBD2 identical over 10 junction bases. This receptor was obtained from an adult in good health. The CDR3 region reads CASSDPGLALYKQFF. The sequenced DNA is TGTGCCAGCAGTGATCCGGGACTAGCGCTTTATAAGCAGTTCTTC. With the portions outside the CDR3 filled from the reference TRBV25-1 and TRBJ2-1 genes, the complete variable region becomes EADIYQTPRYLVIGTGKKITLECSQTMGHDKMYWYQQDPGMELHLIHYSYGVNSTEKGDLSSESTVSRIRTEHFPLTLESARPSHTSQYLCASSDPGLALYKQFFGPGTRLTVL.